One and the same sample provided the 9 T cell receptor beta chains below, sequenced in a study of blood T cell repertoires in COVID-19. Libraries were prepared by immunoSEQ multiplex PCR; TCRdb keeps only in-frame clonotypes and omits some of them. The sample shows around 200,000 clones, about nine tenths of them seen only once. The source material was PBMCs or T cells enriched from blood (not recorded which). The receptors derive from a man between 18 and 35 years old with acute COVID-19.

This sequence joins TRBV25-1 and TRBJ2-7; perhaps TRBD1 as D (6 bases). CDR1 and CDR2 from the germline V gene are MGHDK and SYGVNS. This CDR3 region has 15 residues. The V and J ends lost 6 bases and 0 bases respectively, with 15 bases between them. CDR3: CASRPNRAGSYEQYF. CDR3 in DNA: TGTGCCAGCAGGCCAAACAGGGCGGGCTCCTACGAGCAGTACTTC.

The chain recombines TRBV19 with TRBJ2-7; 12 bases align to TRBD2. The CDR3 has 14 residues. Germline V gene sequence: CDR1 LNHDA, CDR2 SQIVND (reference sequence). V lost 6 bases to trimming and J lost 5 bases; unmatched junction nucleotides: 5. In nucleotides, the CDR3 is TGTGCCAGTAGCCCACTAGCGGGAGGTAACGAGCAGTACTTC. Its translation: CASSPLAGGNEQYF.

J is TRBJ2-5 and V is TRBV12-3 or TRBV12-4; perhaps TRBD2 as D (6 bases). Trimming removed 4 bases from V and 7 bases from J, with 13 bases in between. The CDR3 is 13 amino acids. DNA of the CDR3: TGTGCCAGCAGTTCGGAGGGCCGGGGGACCCAGTACTTC. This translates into CASSSEGRGTQYF.

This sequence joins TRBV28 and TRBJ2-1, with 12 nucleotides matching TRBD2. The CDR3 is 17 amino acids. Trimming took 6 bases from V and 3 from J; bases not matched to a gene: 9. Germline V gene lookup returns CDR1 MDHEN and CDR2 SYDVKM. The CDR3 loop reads CASSSMTSGGVYNEQFF. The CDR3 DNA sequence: TGTGCCAGCAGCTCAATGACTAGCGGGGGAGTCTACAATGAGCAGTTCTTC.

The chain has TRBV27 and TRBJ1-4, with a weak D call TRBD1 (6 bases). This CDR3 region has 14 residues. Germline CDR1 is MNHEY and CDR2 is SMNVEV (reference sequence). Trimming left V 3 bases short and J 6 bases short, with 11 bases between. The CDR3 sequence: CASSLVPGDEKLFF. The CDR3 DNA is TGTGCCAGCAGTTTGGTGCCAGGGGATGAAAAACTGTTTTTT. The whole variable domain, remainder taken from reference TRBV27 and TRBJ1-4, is EAQVTQNPRYLITVTGKKLTVTCSQNMNHEYMSWYRQDPGLGLRQIYYSMNVEVTDKGDVPEGYKVSRKEKRNFPLILESPSPNQTSLYFCASSLVPGDEKLFFGSGTQLSVL.

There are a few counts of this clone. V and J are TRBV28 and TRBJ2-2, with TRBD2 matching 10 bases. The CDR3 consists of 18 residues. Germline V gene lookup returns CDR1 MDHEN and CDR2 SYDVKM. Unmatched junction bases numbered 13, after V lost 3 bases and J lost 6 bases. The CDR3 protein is CASSFSVRSGRASGELFF. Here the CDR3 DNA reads TGTGCCAGCAGTTTCTCCGTTCGGAGCGGGAGGGCCTCCGGGGAGCTGTTTTTT.

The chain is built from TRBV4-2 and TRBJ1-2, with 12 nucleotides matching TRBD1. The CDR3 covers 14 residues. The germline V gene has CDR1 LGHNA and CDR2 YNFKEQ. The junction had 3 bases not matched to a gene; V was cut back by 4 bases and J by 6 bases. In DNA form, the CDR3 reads TGTGCCAGCAGCCTGGGACAGGGGGCGAATGGCTACACCTTC. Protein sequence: CASSLGQGANGYTF.

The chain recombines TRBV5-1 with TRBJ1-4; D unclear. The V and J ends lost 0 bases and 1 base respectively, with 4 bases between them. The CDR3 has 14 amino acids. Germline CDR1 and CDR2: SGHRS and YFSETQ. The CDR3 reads CASSLGQTNEKLFF. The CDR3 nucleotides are TGCGCCAGCAGCTTGGGACAAACTAATGAAAAACTGTTTTTT.

The CDR3 nucleotides are TGTGCCAGCACCTCTGGGGACACCGTTCACGAGCAGTACTTC. Translation gives CASTSGDTVHEQYF. This chain links TRBV27 with TRBJ2-7; maybe TRBD1 (6 bases). With 7 bases removed from V and 5 bases from J, the gap between germline ends came to 18 bases. Germline CDR1 and CDR2: MNHEY and SMNVEV (reference sequence). This CDR3 has 14 residues.